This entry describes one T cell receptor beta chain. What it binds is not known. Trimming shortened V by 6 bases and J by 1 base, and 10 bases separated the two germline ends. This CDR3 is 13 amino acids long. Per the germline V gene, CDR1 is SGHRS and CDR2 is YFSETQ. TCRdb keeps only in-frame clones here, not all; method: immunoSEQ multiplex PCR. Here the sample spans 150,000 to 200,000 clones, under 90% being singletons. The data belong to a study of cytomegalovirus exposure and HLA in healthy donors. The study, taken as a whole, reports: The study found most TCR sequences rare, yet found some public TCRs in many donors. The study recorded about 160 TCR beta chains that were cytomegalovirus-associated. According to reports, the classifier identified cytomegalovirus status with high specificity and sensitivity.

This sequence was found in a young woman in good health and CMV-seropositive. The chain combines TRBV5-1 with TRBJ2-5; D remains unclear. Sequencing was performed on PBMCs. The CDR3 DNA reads TGCGCCAGCAACCTCGACACCCAAGAGACCCAGTACTTC. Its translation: CASNLDTQETQYF.